This TCR beta chain was documented in a study of cytomegalovirus exposure and HLA in healthy donors. PCR employed 60 Vbeta and 13 Jbeta primers. Measured with immunoSEQ multiplex PCR; TCRdb has only the in-frame clones, and not every one. The profile shows about 140,000 clones, around 75% of them singletons. Germline lookup yields CDR1 MDHEN and CDR2 SYDVKM. Germline trimming cut 2 bases from V and 1 base from J; bases unmatched to any gene: 2. The CDR3 is made up of 15 amino acids. The sample holds one count of this clone. The specimen sequenced was PBMCs. This TCR came from a female donor in good health and CMV-seronegative. The chain couples TRBV28 to TRBJ1-5, with 7 positions matching TRBD1. The CDR3 DNA follows: TGTGCCAGCAGTTTAGGGGGACAGAGCAATCAGCCCCAGCATTTT. It codes for CASSLGGQSNQPQHF.